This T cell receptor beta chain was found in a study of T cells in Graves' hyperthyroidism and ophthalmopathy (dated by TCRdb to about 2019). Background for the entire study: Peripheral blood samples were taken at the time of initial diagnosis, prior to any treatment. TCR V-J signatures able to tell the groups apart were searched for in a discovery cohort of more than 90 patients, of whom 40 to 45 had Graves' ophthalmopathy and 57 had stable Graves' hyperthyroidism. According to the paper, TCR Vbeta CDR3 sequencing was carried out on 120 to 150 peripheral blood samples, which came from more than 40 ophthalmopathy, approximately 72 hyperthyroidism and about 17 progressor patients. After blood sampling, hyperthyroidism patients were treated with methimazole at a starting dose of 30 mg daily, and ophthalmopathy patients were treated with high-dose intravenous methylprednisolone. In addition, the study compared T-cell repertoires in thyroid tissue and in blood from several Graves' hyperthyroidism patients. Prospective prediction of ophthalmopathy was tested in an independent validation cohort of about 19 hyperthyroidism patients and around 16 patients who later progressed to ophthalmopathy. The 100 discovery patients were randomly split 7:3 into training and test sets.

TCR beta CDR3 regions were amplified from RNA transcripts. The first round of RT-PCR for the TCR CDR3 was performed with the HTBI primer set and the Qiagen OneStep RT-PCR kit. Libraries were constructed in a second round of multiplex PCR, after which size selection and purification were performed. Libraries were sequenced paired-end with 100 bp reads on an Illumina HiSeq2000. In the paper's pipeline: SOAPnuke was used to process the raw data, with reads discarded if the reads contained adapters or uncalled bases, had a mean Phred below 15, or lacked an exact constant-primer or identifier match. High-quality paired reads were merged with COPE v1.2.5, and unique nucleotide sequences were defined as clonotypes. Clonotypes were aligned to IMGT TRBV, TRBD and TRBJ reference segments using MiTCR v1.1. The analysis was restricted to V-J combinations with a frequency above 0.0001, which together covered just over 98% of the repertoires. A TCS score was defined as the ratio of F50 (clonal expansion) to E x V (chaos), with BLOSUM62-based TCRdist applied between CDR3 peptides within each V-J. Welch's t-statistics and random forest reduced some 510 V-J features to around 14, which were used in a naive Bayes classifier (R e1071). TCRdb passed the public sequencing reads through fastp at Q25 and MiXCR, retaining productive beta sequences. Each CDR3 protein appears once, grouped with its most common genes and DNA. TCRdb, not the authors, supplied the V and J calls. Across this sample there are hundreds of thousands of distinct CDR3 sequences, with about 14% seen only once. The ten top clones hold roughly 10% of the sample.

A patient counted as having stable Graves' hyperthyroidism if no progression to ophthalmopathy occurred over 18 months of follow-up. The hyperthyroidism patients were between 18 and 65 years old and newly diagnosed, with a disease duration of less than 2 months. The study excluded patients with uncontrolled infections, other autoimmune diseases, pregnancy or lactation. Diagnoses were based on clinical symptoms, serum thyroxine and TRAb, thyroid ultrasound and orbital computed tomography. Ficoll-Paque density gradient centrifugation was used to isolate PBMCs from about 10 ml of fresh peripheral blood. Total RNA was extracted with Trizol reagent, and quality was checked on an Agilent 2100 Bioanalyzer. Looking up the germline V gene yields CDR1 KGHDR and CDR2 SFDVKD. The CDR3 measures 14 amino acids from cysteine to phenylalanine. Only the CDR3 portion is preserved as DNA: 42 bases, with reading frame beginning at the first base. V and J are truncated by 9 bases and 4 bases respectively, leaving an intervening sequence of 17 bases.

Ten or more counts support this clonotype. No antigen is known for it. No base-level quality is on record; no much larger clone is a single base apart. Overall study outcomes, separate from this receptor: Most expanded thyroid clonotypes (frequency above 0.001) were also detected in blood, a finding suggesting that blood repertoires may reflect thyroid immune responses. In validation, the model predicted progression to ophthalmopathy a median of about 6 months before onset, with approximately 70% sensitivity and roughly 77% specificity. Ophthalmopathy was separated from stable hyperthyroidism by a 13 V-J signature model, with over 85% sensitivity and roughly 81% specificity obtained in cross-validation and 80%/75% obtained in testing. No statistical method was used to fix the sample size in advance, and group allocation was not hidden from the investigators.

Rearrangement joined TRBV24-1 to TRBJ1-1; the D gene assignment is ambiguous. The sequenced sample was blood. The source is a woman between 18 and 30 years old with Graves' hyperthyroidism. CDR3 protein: CATSDAGSPTEAFF. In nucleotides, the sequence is TGTGCCACCTCCGACGCTGGGAGCCCCACTGAAGCTTTCTTT.